This T cell receptor (beta chain) derives from a study of T cell responses to AZD1222 COVID-19 vaccine. Here immunoSEQ multiplex PCR was the method, and the copy in TCRdb shows in-frame clones only, minus some. Of roughly 93,000 clones listed, almost 90% are singletons. In this sample, this clone turned up a few times. The junction had 4 bases not matched to a gene; V was cut back by 9 bases and J by 8 bases. This CDR3 is built from 13 residues. The germline V gene has CDR1 SEHNR and CDR2 FQNEAQ (reference sequence). The TCR originated in an adult in good health. The gene calls are TRBV7-9 and TRBJ2-1; 13 bases line up with TRBD2. The sequencing used peripheral blood, collected on day 0 of AZD1222 vaccination. The CDR3 sequence is CARGLAGADEQFF. CDR3 nucleotide sequence: TGTGCCAGAGGACTAGCGGGAGCGGATGAGCAGTTCTTC.